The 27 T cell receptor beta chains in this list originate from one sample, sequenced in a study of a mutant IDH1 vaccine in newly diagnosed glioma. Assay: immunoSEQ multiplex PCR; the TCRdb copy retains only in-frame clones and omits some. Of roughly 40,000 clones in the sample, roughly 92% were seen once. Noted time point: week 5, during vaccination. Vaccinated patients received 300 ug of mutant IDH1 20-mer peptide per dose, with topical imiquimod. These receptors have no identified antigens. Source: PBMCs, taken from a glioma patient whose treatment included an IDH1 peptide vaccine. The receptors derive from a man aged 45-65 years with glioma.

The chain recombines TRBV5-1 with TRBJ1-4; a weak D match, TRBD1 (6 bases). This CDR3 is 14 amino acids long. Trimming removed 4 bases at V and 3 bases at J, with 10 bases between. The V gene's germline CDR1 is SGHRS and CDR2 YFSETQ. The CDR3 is CASSGGAANEKLFF. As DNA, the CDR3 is TGCGCCAGCAGCGGGGGGGCGGCTAATGAAAAACTGTTTTTT.

CDR3 in amino acids: CASSRGGTSENTQYF. CDR3 bases: TGCGCCAGCAGCCGGGGGGGGACTAGCGAAAATACGCAGTATTTT. The chain couples TRBV5-1 to TRBJ2-3; TRBD2 matches 10 bases. The J segment lost 7 bases and the V segment lost 4 bases, leaving 9 bases of the junction unmatched. The CDR3 spans 15 residues. Per the germline V gene, CDR1 is SGHRS and CDR2 is YFSETQ.

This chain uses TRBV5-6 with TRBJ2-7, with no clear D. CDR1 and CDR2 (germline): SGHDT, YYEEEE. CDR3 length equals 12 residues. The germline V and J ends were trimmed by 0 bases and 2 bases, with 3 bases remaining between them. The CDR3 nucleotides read TGTGCCAGCAGCTTGGCCGCCTACGAGCAGTACTTC. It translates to CASSLAAYEQYF.

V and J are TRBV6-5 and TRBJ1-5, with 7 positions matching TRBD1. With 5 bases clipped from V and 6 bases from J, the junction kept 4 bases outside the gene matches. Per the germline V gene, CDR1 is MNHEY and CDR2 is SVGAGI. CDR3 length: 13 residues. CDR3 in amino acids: CASSRTGGQPQHF. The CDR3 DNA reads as TGTGCCAGCAGTCGGACAGGTGGTCAGCCCCAGCATTTT.

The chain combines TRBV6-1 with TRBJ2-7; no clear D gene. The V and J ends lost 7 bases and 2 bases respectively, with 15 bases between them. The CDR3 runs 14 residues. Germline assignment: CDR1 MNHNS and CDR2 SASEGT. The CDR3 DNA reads TGTGCCAGCAAGCCGGACCCTACAACCTACGAGCAGTACTTC. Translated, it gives CASKPDPTTYEQYF.

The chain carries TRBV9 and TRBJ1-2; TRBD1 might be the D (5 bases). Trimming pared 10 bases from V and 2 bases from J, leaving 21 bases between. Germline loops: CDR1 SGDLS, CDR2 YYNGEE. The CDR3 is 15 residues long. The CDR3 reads CAVEWGRRVNYGYTF. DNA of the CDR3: TGTGCCGTCGAATGGGGACGGAGAGTGAACTATGGCTACACCTTC.

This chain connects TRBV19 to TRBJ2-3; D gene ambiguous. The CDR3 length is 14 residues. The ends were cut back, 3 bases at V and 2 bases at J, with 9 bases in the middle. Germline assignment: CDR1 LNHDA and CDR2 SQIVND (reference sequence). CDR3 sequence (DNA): TGTGCCAGTAGTATGACATTCTCCACAGATACGCAGTATTTT. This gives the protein CASSMTFSTDTQYF.

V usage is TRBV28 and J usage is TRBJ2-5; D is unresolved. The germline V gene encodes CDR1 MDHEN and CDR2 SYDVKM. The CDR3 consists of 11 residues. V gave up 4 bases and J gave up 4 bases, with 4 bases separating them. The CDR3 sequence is CASSYGETQYF. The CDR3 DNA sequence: TGTGCCAGCAGTTACGGAGAGACCCAGTACTTC.

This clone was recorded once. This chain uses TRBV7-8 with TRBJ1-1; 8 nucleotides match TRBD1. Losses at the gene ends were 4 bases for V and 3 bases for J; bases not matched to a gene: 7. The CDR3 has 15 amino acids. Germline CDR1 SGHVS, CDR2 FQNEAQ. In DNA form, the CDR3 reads TGTGCCAGCAGCTCGCCGACAGGGGTCGACACTGAAGCTTTCTTT. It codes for CASSSPTGVDTEAFF.

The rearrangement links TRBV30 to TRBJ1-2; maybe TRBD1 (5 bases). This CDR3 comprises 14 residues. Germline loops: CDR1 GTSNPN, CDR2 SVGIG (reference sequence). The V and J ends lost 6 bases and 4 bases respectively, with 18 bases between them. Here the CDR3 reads CACPAGGTVYGYTF. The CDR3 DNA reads TGTGCCTGCCCTGCGGGGGGAACGGTCTATGGCTACACCTTC. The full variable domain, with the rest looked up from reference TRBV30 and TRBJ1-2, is SQTIHQWPATLVQPVGSPLSLECTVEGTSNPNLYWYRQAAGRGLQLLFYSVGIGQISSEVPQNLSASRPQDRQFILSSKKLLLSDSGFYLCACPAGGTVYGYTFGSGTRLTVV.

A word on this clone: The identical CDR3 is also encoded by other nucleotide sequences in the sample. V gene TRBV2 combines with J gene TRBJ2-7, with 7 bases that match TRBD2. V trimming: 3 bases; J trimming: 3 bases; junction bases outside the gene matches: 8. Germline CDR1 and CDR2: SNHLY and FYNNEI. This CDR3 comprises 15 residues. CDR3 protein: CASSDPRETYYEQYF. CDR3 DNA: TGTGCCAGCAGTGATCCGCGGGAGACCTACTACGAGCAGTACTTC.

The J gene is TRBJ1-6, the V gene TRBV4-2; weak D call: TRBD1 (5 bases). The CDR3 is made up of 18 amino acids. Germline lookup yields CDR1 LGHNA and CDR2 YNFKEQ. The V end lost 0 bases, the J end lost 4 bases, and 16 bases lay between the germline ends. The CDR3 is CASSQDSGSGGYNSPLHF. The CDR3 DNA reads TGTGCCAGCAGCCAAGATAGTGGGAGTGGGGGATATAATTCACCCCTCCACTTT.

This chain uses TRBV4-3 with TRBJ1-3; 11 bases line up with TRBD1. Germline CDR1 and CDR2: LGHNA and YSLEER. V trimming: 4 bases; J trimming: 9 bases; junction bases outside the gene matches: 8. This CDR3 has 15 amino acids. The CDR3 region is CASSRPGQGDVTIYF. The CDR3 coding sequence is TGCGCCAGCAGCCGACCGGGACAGGGGGATGTCACCATATATTTT.

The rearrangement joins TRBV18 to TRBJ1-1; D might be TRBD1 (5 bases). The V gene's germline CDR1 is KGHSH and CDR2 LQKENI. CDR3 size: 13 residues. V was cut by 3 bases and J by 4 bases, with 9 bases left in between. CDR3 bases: TGTGCCAGCTCACCGCAGGGTCGCACTGAAGCTTTCTTT. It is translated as CASSPQGRTEAFF.

The CDR3 DNA reads as TGTGCCAGCAGCTTAGGGGACAGGGGGGAGAACGAGCAGTACTTC. Translation gives CASSLGDRGENEQYF. The J gene is TRBJ2-7, the V gene TRBV7-9; 11 bases line up with TRBD1. J lost 5 bases, V lost 1 base, and 4 bases had no gene match. Germline lookup yields CDR1 SEHNR and CDR2 FQNEAQ (reference sequence). CDR3 length: 15 amino acids.

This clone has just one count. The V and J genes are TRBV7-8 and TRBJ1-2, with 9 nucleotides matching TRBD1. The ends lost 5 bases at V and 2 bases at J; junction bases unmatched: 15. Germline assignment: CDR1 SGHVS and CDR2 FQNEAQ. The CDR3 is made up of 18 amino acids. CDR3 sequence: CASSPTGTNRGPNYGYTF. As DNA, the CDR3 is TGTGCCAGCAGCCCAACGGGTACGAACAGGGGGCCAAACTATGGCTACACCTTC.

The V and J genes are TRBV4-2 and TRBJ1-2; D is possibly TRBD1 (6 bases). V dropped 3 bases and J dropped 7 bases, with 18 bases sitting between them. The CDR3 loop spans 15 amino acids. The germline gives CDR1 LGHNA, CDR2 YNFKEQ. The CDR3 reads CASSHSGTRGPGYTF. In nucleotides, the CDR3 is TGTGCCAGCAGCCATTCCGGGACCAGGGGACCTGGCTACACCTTC.

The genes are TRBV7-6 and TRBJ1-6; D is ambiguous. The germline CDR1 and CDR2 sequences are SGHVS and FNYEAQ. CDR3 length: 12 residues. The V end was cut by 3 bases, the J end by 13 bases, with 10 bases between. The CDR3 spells CASSFSSGPLHF. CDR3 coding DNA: TGTGCCAGCAGCTTCTCATCCGGGCCCCTCCACTTT.

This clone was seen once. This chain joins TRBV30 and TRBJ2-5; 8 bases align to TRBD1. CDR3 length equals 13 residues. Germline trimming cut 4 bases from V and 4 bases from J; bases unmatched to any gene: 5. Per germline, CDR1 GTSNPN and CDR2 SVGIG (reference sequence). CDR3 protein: CAWNRGLGETQYF. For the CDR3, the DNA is TGTGCCTGGAACAGGGGGTTAGGAGAGACCCAGTACTTC.

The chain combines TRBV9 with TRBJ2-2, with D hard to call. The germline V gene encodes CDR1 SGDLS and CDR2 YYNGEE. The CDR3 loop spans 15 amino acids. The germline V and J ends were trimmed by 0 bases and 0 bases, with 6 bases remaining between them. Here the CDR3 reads CASSVGQANTGELFF. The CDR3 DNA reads TGTGCCAGCAGCGTAGGGCAGGCGAACACCGGGGAGCTGTTTTTT.

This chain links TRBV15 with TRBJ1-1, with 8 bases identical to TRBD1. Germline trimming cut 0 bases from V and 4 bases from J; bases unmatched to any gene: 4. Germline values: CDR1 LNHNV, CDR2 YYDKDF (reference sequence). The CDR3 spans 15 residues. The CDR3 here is CATSREGRGPTEAFF. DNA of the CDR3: TGTGCCACCAGCAGAGAGGGCAGGGGGCCCACTGAAGCTTTCTTT.

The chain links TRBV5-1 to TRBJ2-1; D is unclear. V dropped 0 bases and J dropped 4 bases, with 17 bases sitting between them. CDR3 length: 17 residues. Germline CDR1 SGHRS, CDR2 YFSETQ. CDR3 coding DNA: TGCGCCAGCAGCTTGGCCGTGGGGAAGAGGATATACAATGAGCAGTTCTTC. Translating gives CASSLAVGKRIYNEQFF.

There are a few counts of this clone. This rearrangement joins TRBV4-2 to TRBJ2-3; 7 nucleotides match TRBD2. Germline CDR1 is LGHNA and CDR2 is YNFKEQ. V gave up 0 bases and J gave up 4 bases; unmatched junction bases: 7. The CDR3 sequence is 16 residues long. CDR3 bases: TGTGCCAGCAGCCAAGATCAGCTCCGGGGGGCAGATACGCAGTATTTT. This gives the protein CASSQDQLRGADTQYF.

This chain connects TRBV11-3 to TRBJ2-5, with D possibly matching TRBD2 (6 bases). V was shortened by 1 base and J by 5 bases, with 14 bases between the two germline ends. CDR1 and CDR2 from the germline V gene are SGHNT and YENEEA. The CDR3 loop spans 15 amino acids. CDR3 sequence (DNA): TGTGCCAGCAGCTTAGGTCATGGGGGGATGGAGACCCAGTACTTC. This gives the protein CASSLGHGGMETQYF.

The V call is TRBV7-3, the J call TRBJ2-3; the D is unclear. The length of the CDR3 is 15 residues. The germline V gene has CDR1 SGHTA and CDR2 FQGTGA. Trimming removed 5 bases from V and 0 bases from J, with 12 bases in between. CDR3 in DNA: TGTGCCAGCAGCACCCACGGGCTTAGCACAGATACGCAGTATTTT. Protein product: CASSTHGLSTDTQYF. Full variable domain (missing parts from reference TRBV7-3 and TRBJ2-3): GAGVSQTPSNKVTEKGKYVELRCDPISGHTALYWYRQSLGQGPEFLIYFQGTGAADDSGLPNDRFFAVRPEGSVSTLKIQRTERGDSAVYLCASSTHGLSTDTQYFGPGTRLTVL.

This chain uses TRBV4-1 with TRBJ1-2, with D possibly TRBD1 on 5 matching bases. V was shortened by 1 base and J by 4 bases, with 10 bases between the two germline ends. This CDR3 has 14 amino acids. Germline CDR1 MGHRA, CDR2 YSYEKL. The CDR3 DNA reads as TGCGCCAGCAGCCAAGGAGGGGAAGGCTATGGCTACACCTTC. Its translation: CASSQGGEGYGYTF.

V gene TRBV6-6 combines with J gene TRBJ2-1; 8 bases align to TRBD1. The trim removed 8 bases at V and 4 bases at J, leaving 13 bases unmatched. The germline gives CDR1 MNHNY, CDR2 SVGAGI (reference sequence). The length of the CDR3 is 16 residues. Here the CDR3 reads CASHDRGRPGYNEQFF. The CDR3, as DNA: TGTGCCAGCCACGACAGGGGACGGCCGGGATACAATGAGCAGTTCTTC.